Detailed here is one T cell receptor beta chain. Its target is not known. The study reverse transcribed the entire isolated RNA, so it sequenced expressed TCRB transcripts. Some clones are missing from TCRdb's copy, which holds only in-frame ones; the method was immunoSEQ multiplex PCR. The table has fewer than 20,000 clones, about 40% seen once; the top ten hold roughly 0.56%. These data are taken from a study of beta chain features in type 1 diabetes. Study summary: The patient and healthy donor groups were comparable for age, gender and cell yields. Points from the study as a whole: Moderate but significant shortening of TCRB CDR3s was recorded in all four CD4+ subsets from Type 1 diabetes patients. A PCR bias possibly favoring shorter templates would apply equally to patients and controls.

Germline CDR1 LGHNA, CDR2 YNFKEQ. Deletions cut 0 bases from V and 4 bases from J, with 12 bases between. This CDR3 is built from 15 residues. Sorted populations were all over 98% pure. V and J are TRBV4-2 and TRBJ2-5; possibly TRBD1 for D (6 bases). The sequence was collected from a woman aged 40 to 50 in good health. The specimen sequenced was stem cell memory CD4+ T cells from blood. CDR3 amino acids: CASSQESTGGETQYF. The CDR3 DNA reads TGTGCCAGCAGCCAAGAATCGACAGGTGGAGAGACCCAGTACTTC.